The 27 T cell receptor beta chains reported below all come from one sample, sequenced in a study of post-analysis software for immune sequencing data (dated by TCRdb to the mid-2010s). The paper's findings and limits, for the study overall: Patients showed significantly higher frequencies than controls for about 5 TRBV segments, among them TRBV5-6, TRBV5-1 and TRBV20-1.

The method was PCR. This sample was sequenced with an Illumina HiSeq 2500. To reduce PCR and sequencing biases, unique molecular identifiers were built into the TCR beta cDNA libraries. The public sequencing data were trimmed at Q25 with fastp and processed into clonotypes with MiXCR by TCRdb, which kept only in-frame beta chains. Each entry is one CDR3 protein sequence, shown with its most common DNA and genes. The sample table lists fewer than 550,000 distinct CDR3 sequences, 30% to 40% of them with a count of one. Around 6% of the sample comes from the top ten. Their specific antigens are unknown. The sequenced material came from blood. The source is a girl under 18 with multiple sclerosis.

This clonotype was seen more than once but under ten times. This chain links TRBV6-6 with TRBJ2-7; tentatively, D is TRBD1 (5 bases). CDR1 MNHNY and CDR2 SVGAGI come from the germline V gene (reference sequence). V was shortened by 1 base and J by 1 base, with 8 bases between the two germline ends. This CDR3 comprises 14 residues. The CDR3 region is CASSYFQGSYEQYF. The CDR3 nucleotides are TGTGCCAGCAGTTACTTCCAGGGATCCTACGAGCAGTACTTC.

The chain joins TRBV6-6 to TRBJ2-1, with D perhaps TRBD1 (5 bases). Germline V gene data show CDR1 as MNHNY and CDR2 as SVGAGI (reference sequence). The CDR3 totals 16 residues. The ends were cut back, 5 bases at V and 2 bases at J, with 16 bases in the middle. CDR3 region: CASSTGGRVTYNEQFF. For the CDR3, the DNA is TGTGCCAGCAGTACCGGTGGCAGGGTCACCTACAATGAGCAGTTCTTC.

This chain connects TRBV18 to TRBJ2-5; TRBD1 aligns across 10 bases. Trimming cost V 2 bases and J 3 bases; bases outside gene matches: 3. This CDR3 is 15 amino acids long. The V gene's germline CDR1 is KGHSH and CDR2 LQKENI. CDR3 DNA: TGTGCCAGCTCACCAGGGACAGGGGTAGAAGAGACCCAGTACTTC. Encoded protein: CASSPGTGVEETQYF.

This rearrangement joins TRBV12-5 to TRBJ2-7; tentatively, D is TRBD1 or TRBD2 (6 bases each). The V gene's germline CDR1 is LGHNT and CDR2 FRNRAP. V was shortened by 5 bases and J by 2 bases, with 19 bases between the two germline ends. The CDR3 totals 16 residues. The DNA for the CDR3 is TGTGCTAGTGGTCCCAAAGGGAAGGGGGGCCCCTACGAGCAGTACTTC. Amino acid sequence: CASGPKGKGGPYEQYF.

The CDR3 coding sequence is TGTGCCAGCAGGGGGTTCAAGGAGACCCAGTACTTC. Residues: CASRGFKETQYF. V usage is TRBV21-1 and J usage is TRBJ2-5. TRBV21-1 is an annotated pseudogene. CDR3 size: 12 residues.

This clonotype turned up a few times. V gene TRBV6-5 combines with J gene TRBJ1-5; D might be TRBD1 (6 bases). V lost 6 bases, J lost 2 bases, and 11 bases lay in between. The V gene's germline CDR1 is MNHEY and CDR2 SVGAGI. The CDR3 runs to 14 residues. The CDR3 bases are TGTGCCAGCAGCCTATACAGGGGCAATCAGCCCCAGCATTTT. Its translation: CASSLYRGNQPQHF.

The chain links TRBV7-2 to TRBJ2-1; D possibly matches TRBD1 or TRBD2 (5 bases each). Germline CDR1 reads SGHTA; CDR2 reads FQGNSA. This CDR3 has 15 residues. Trimming pared 2 bases from V and 3 bases from J, leaving 11 bases between. CDR3: CASSLYGDGYNEQFF. The CDR3, as DNA: TGTGCCAGCAGCTTATACGGGGACGGCTACAATGAGCAGTTCTTC.

This clonotype was seen a few times. The CDR3: CASSLVPGDMSNQPQHF. CDR3 DNA sequence: TGTGCCAGCAGCTTAGTCCCGGGGGATATGAGCAATCAGCCCCAGCATTTT. The J gene is TRBJ1-5, the V gene TRBV7-2; D might be TRBD1 (5 bases). The ends were cut back, 1 base at V and 1 base at J, with 14 bases in the middle. This CDR3 region has 17 residues. From germline, CDR1 is SGHTA and CDR2 FQGNSA.

As concerns this clonotype: This CDR3 fails to terminate in the conserved phenylalanine or tryptophan, so it likely reflects a read error. This sequence joins TRBV10-3 and TRBJ2-1; 12 bases map to TRBD1. The CDR3 runs to 18 residues. Germline trimming cut 5 bases from V and 7 bases from J; bases unmatched to any gene: 15. Germline V gene lookup returns CDR1 ENHRY and CDR2 SYGVKD. CDR3 sequence: CAISSQIPPGQGANEQFV. Here the CDR3 DNA reads TGTGCCATCAGTTCGCAAATACCACCGGGACAGGGGGCGAATGAGCAGTTCGTC.

This clonotype has ten or more counts. This CDR3 reads CASSLDRSTDTQYF. The DNA for the CDR3 is TGCGCCAGCAGCTTGGACCGTAGCACAGATACGCAGTATTTT. The chain recombines TRBV5-1 with TRBJ2-3; D ambiguous. The germline V gene has CDR1 SGHRS and CDR2 YFSETQ. There are 14 residues in the CDR3. V shed 0 bases and J shed 0 bases, with 5 bases lying between them.

This sequence joins TRBV5-1 and TRBJ1-1; possible D gene TRBD1, 5 bases. The CDR3 runs to 15 residues. CDR1 and CDR2 from the germline V gene are SGHRS and YFSETQ. The V and J ends lost 0 bases and 1 base respectively, with 10 bases between them. CDR3 amino acids: CASSLEPGGNTEAFF. The DNA for the CDR3 is TGCGCCAGCAGCTTGGAACCTGGGGGGAACACTGAAGCTTTCTTT.

There are a few counts of this clonotype. The J gene is TRBJ2-5, the V gene TRBV18; 7 bases align to TRBD1. Losses at the gene ends were 3 bases for V and 11 bases for J; bases not matched to a gene: 9. Germline V gives CDR1 KGHSH, CDR2 LQKENI. There are 13 residues in the CDR3. Written as DNA, the CDR3 is TGTGCCAGCTCACCCGTGACAGGGAATGAGCAGTACTTC. It yields the protein CASSPVTGNEQYF.

This clonotype was seen a few times. This chain uses TRBV20-1 with TRBJ1-4; perhaps TRBD1 as D (6 bases). The V gene's germline CDR1 is DFQATT and CDR2 SNEGSKA (reference sequence). V lost 0 bases to trimming and J lost 2 bases, with 10 bases between them. The CDR3 contains 15 residues. The CDR3 region is CSARDGTTTNEKLFF. CDR3 coding DNA: TGCAGTGCTAGAGATGGGACAACCACTAATGAAAAACTGTTTTTT.

This rearrangement joins TRBV9 to TRBJ2-5; a possible D gene is TRBD1 (5 bases). Germline-derived CDR1 and CDR2 are SGDLS and YYNGEE. Trimming removed 1 base at V and 11 bases at J, with 18 bases between. The CDR3 is 14 residues long. In DNA, the CDR3 is TGTGCCAGCAGCGTAACCCGGGTAGGGGATGAGCAGTACTTC. Its translation is CASSVTRVGDEQYF.

The chain combines TRBV20-1 with TRBJ1-5; D ambiguous. CDR3 length equals 16 residues. Germline CDR1 reads DFQATT; CDR2 reads SNEGSKA (reference sequence). The germline V and J ends were trimmed by 2 bases and 0 bases, with 14 bases remaining between them. In nucleotides, the CDR3 is TGCAGTGCTAGACCCATGGGCAGCCTTAGCAATCAGCCCCAGCATTTT. Protein product: CSARPMGSLSNQPQHF.

The V gene is TRBV20-1, the J gene TRBJ1-1; possibly TRBD1 for D (5 bases). Germline V CDR1 and CDR2: DFQATT, SNEGSKA (reference sequence). Between the trimmed V and J ends, which lost 1 base and 1 base, there was a span of 10 bases. CDR3 length: 14 residues. The CDR3 DNA reads TGCAGTGCTAGAGGGGGGACGGCGAACACTGAAGCTTTCTTT. Translation: CSARGGTANTEAFF.

The chain uses TRBV11-2 and TRBJ2-5, with D possibly matching TRBD2 (5 bases). Germline V gene sequence: CDR1 SGHAT, CDR2 FQNNGV. CDR3 length: 18 residues. Trimming took 5 bases from V and 1 from J, leaving 23 bases between them. The DNA for the CDR3 is TGTGCCAGCAGCCTAAGAGGGAGCCAGGTGCTCCTCCAAGAGACCCAGTACTTC. It is translated as CASSLRGSQVLLQETQYF.

V usage is TRBV4-1 and J usage is TRBJ1-1; D is unclear. There are 14 residues in the CDR3. Trimming cost V 1 base and J 5 bases, with 11 bases left between them. The V gene's germline CDR1 is MGHRA and CDR2 YSYEKL. Written as DNA, the CDR3 is TGCGCCAGCAGCCAAGGGAGGTGGCCAACTGAAGCTTTCTTT. This codes for CASSQGRWPTEAFF.

This sequence joins TRBV10-1 and TRBJ2-7; the D gene is possibly TRBD1 (6 bases). In germline, CDR1 is WNHNN, CDR2 SYGVQD (reference sequence). V dropped 3 bases and J dropped 2 bases, with 17 bases sitting between them. The length of the CDR3 is 16 residues. This chain's CDR3 is CASSETGRLRPYEQYF. The DNA for the CDR3 is TGCGCCAGCAGTGAAACAGGGAGACTTCGCCCCTACGAGCAGTACTTC.

The chain employs TRBV3-1 and TRBJ1-5, with 8 positions matching TRBD1. Germline-derived CDR1 and CDR2 are LGHDT and YNNKEL (reference sequence). This CDR3 contains 14 residues. With 5 bases clipped from V and 9 bases from J, the junction kept 9 bases outside the gene matches. DNA of the CDR3: TGTGCCAGCAGCGCTCAGGGGGCAAGGAGGCCCCAGCATTTT. Its protein is CASSAQGARRPQHF. Combining the CDR3 with reference TRBV3-1 and TRBJ1-5 gives the whole variable domain DTAVSQTPKYLVTQMGNDKSIKCEQNLGHDTMYWYKQDSKKFLKIMFSYNNKELIINETVPNRFSPKSPDKAHLNLHINSLELGDSAVYFCASSAQGARRPQHFGDGTRLSIL.

This chain uses TRBV10-3 with TRBJ2-5; 12 bases fit TRBD1. The CDR3 is made up of 16 amino acids. Germline CDR1 reads ENHRY; CDR2 reads SYGVKD. The V and J ends lost 0 bases and 11 bases, in that order; junction bases with no gene match: 10. The CDR3 DNA reads as TGTGCCATCAGTGAGTCGAGGGGACAGGGGGCAGGTGAGCAGTACTTC. It yields the protein CAISESRGQGAGEQYF.

This clonotype has just a few counts. The chain is built from TRBV9 and TRBJ2-1; TRBD2 matches at 12 bases. The CDR3 length is 17 residues. Germline-derived CDR1 and CDR2 are SGDLS and YYNGEE. The V gene end was trimmed by 1 base and the J gene end by 2 bases; junction bases not matched to a gene: 4. The CDR3 sequence is CASSVPSSGGAYNEQFF. Written as DNA, the CDR3 is TGTGCCAGCAGCGTACCGTCTAGCGGGGGGGCCTACAATGAGCAGTTCTTC.

A few counts support this clonotype. This chain links TRBV29-1 with TRBJ2-5; TRBD1 matches 9 bases. With V trimmed by 4 bases and J by 11 bases, 8 bases remained unmatched. Germline CDR1 SQVTM, CDR2 ANQGSEA. The CDR3 has 12 residues. Here the CDR3 DNA reads TGCAGCGTTGCACAGGGGGCTTACCAGCAGTACTTC. It specifies CSVAQGAYQQYF.

The chain recombines TRBV20-1 with TRBJ1-5, with TRBD1 matching over 12 bases. CDR1 DFQATT and CDR2 SNEGSKA come from the germline V gene (reference sequence). V lost 7 bases and J lost 0; bases outside the gene matches: 7. The CDR3 runs 16 residues. The CDR3 reads CSGMGQGAVSNQPQHF. In DNA, the CDR3 is TGCAGTGGTATGGGACAGGGGGCGGTTAGCAATCAGCCCCAGCATTTT.

V usage is TRBV2 and J usage is TRBJ1-5; the D gene is possibly TRBD1 (5 bases). Trimming removed 5 bases at V and 9 bases at J, with 11 bases between. Looked up from germline, CDR1 is SNHLY and CDR2 is FYNNEI. CDR3 length: 12 amino acids. CDR3 coding DNA: TGTGCCAGCAGTCTCGACAGAGGGCCCCAGCATTTT. It encodes CASSLDRGPQHF.

J is TRBJ2-1 and V is TRBV13; maybe TRBD1 (6 bases). In germline, CDR1 is PRHDT, CDR2 FYEKMQ (reference sequence). V was clipped by 3 bases and J by 1 base, with 13 bases between them. The CDR3 totals 16 residues. The CDR3 protein is CASSLRNTGSYNEQFF. CDR3 sequence (DNA): TGTGCCAGCAGCTTGCGGAACACAGGGTCCTACAATGAGCAGTTCTTC.

This clonotype has a handful of counts. The chain is built from TRBV12-3 or TRBV12-4 and TRBJ1-6; 7 bases map to TRBD1. Losses at the gene ends were 6 bases for V and 3 bases for J; bases not matched to a gene: 5. The CDR3 is 15 residues long. Here the CDR3 reads CASRTAGGYNSPLHF. The CDR3 DNA reads TGTGCCAGCAGGACCGCAGGGGGCTATAATTCACCCCTCCACTTT.